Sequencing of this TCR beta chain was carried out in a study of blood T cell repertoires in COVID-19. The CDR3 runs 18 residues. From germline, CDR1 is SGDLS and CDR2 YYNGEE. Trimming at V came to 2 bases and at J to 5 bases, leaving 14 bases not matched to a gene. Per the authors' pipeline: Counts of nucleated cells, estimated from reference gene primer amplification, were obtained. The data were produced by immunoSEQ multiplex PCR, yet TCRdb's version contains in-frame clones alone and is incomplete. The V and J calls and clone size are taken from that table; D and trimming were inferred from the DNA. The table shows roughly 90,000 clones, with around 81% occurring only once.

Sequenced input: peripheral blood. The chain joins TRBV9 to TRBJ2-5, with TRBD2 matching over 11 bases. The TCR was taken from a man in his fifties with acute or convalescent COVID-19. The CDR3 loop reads CASSVAPSGRTGEETQYF. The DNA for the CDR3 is TGTGCCAGCAGCGTCGCGCCTAGCGGGAGGACAGGGGAGGAGACCCAGTACTTC.